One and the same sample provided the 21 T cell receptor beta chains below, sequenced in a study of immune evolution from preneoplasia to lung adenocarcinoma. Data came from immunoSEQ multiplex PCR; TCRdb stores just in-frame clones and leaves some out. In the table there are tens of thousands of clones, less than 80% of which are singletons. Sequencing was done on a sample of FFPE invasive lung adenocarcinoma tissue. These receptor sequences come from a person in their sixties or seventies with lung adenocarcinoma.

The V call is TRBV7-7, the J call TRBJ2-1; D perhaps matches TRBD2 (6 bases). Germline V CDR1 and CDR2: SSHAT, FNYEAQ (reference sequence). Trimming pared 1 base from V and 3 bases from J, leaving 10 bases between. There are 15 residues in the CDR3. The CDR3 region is CASSLGTGVYNEQFF. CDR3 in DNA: TGTGCCAGCAGCTTAGGCACGGGAGTCTACAATGAGCAGTTCTTC.

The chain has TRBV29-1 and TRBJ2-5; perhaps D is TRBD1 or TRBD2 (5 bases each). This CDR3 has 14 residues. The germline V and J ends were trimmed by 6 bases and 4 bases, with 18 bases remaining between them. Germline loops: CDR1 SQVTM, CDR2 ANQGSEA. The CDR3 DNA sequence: TGCAGCGTGGGGGTACAAGGTCACCGAGAGACCCAGTACTTC. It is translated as CSVGVQGHRETQYF.

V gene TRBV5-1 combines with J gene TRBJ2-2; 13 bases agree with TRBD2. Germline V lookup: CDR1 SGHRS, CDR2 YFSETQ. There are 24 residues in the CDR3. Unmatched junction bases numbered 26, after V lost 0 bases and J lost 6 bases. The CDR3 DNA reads TGCGCCAGCAGCTTGGAATCTTCGAGGTTTAGGGACACTCCGGGACTAGCGGGACCCGGGGAGCTGTTTTTT. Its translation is CASSLESSRFRDTPGLAGPGELFF. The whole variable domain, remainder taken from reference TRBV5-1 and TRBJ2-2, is KAGVTQTPRYLIKTRGQQVTLSCSPISGHRSVSWYQQTPGQGLQFLFEYFSETQRNKGNFPGRFSGRQFSNSRSEMNVSTLELGDSALYLCASSLESSRFRDTPGLAGPGELFFGEGSRLTVL.

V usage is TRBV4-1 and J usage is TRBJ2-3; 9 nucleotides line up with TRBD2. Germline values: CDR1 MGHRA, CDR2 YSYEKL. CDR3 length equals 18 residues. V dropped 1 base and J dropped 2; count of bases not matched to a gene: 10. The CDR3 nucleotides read TGCGCCAGCAGCCAAGTGTCTAGCGGGACTGGGAACACAGATACGCAGTATTTT. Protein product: CASSQVSSGTGNTDTQYF.

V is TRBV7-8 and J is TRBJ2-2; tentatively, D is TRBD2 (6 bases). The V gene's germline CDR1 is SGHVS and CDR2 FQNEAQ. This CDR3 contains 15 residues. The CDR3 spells CAILPGLKNTGELFF. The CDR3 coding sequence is TGTGCAATTCTACCGGGACTTAAGAACACCGGGGAGCTGTTTTTT. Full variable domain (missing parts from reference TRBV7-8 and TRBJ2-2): GAGVSQSPRYKVAKRGQDVALRCDPISGHVSLFWYQQALGQGPEFLTYFQNEAQLDKSGLPSDRFFAERPEGSVSTLKIQRTQQEDSAVYLCAILPGLKNTGELFFGEGSRLTVL.

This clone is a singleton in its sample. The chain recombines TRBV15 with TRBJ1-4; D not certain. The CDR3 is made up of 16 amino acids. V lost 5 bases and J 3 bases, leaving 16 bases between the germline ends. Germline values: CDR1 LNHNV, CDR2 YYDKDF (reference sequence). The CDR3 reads CATSGVQTVPNEKLFF. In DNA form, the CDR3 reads TGTGCCACCAGCGGAGTTCAGACGGTCCCTAATGAAAAACTGTTTTTT.

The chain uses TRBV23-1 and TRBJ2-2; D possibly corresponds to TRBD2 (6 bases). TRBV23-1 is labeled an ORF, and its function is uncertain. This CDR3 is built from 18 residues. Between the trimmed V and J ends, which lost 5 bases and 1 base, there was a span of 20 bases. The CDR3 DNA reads TGCGCCAGCAGTGGGGGGTGGCAGTGCTTTTTGAACACCGGGGAGCTGTTTTTT. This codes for CASSGGWQCFLNTGELFF.

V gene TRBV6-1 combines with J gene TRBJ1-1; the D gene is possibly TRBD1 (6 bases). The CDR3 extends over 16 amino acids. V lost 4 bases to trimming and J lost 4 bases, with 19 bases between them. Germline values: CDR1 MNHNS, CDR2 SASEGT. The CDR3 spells CASSGDEFWGATEAFF. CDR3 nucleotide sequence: TGTGCCAGCAGTGGAGACGAATTTTGGGGGGCCACTGAAGCTTTCTTT.

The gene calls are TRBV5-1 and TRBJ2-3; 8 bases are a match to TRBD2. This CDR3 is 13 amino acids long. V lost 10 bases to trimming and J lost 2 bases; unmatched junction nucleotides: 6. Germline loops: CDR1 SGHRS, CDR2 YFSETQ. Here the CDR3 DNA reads TGCGCCTCCGGGACTAGGGACACAGATACGCAGTATTTT. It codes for CASGTRDTDTQYF.

CDR3 loop: CASTRAGAYNQPQHF. The CDR3 DNA follows: TGTGCCAGCACCAGGGCAGGGGCCTACAATCAGCCCCAGCATTTT. The V and J genes are TRBV28 and TRBJ1-5; D is perhaps TRBD1 (6 bases). Per the germline V gene, CDR1 is MDHEN and CDR2 is SYDVKM. The CDR3 has 15 amino acids. V was pared by 7 bases and J by 3 bases, with 16 bases between.

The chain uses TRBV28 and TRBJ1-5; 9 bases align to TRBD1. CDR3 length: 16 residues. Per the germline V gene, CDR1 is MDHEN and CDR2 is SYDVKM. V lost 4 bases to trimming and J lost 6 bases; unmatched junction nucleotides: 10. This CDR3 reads CASSSQTGGVSQPQHF. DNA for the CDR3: TGTGCCAGCAGTTCCCAGACAGGGGGTGTGAGTCAGCCCCAGCATTTT.

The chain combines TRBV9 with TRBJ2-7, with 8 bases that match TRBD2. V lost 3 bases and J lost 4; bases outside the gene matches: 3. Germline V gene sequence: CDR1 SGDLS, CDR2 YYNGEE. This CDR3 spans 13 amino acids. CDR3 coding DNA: TGTGCCAGCAGCGCCCCGGGGGGGTACGAGCAGTACTTC. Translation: CASSAPGGYEQYF.

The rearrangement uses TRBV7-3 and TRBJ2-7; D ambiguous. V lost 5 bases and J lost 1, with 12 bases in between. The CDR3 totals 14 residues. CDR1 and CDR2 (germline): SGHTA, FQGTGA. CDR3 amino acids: CASSPRPGSYEQYF. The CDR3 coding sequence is TGTGCCAGCAGCCCACGACCGGGTTCCTACGAGCAGTACTTC.

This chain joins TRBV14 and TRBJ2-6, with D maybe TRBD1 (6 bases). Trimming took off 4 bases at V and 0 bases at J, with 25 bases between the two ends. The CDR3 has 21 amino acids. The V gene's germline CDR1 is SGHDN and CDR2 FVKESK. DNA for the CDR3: TGTGCCAGCAGCCGATATATTGGGGCACAGGGTTTTTCCTCTGGGGCCAACGTCCTGACTTTC. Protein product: CASSRYIGAQGFSSGANVLTF.

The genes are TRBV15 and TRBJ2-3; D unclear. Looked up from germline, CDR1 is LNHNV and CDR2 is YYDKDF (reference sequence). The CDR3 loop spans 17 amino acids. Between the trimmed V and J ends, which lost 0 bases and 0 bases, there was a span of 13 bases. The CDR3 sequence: CATSRDSLGLSTDTQYF. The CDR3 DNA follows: TGTGCCACCAGCAGAGATTCGTTGGGCCTTAGCACAGATACGCAGTATTTT.

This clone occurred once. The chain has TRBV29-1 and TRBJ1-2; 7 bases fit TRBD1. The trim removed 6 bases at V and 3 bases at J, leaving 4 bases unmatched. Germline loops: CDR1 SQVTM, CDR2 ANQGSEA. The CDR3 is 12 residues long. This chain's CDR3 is CSVADRDYGYTF. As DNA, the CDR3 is TGCAGCGTGGCAGACAGGGACTATGGCTACACCTTC.

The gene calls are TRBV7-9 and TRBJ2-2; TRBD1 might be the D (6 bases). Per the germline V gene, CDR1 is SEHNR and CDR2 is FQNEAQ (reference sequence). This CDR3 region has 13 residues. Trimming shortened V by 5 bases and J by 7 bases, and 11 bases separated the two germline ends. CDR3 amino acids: CASSPTGGGELFF. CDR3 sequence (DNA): TGTGCCAGCAGCCCGACAGGAGGCGGGGAGCTGTTTTTT.

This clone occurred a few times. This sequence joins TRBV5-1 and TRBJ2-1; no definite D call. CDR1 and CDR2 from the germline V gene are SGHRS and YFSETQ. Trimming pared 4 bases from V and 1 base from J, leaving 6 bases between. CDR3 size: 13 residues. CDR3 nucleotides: TGCGCCAGCAGCGTCGGTTCCTACAATGAGCAGTTCTTC. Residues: CASSVGSYNEQFF.

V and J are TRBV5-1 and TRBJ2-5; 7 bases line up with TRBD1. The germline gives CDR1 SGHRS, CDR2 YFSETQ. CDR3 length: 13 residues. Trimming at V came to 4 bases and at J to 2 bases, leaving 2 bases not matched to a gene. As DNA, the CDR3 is TGCGCCAGCAGCCGGGGACAGCAAGAGACCCAGTACTTC. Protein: CASSRGQQETQYF.

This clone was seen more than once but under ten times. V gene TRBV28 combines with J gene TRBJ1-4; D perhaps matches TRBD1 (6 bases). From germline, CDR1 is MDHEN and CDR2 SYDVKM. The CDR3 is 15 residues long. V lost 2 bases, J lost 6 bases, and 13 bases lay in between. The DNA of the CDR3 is TGTGCCAGCAGTTTAGAGGGCGCAGGGGATGAAAAACTGTTTTTT. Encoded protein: CASSLEGAGDEKLFF.

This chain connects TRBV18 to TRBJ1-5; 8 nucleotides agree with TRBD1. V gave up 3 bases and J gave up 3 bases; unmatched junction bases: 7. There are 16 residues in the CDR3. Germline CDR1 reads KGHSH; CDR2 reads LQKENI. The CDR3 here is CASSPQGAGYNQPQHF. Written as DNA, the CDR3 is TGTGCCAGCTCACCCCAGGGGGCCGGGTACAATCAGCCCCAGCATTTT.